Described below is a single T cell receptor beta chain sequence and its context. Its antigen is as yet unknown. Each subset's genomic DNA was split evenly across several immunoSEQ plates. Assay used: immunoSEQ multiplex PCR; TCRdb lists only in-frame clones, some missing. The sample shows approximately 2.3 million clones, 85% to 95% of them seen only once. This sample is part of a study of shared clonotypes between healthy human individuals. About the research overall: Per-donor plates numbered three CD4 naive, three CD4 memory, two CD8 naive and one CD8 memory.

General study points: Generation probability values for non-shared clonotypes were lower than those for clonotypes shared by all four donors. As a rule, naive subsets had a larger estimated richness than memory subsets.

V lost 2 bases to trimming and J lost 4 bases; unmatched junction nucleotides: 4. The CDR3 has 16 residues. Germline CDR1 MDHEN, CDR2 SYDVKM. Sequencing input: naive CD4+ T cells from PBMCs. Subset in this sample: CD45RA+ positively selected. This receptor was identified in a man aged 18 to 35 in good health. Some clones in this sample may be carry-over from other donors' samples. The chain joins TRBV28 to TRBJ2-7; 14 bases match TRBD2. CDR3 in amino acids: CASSLGWTSGRYEQYF. The CDR3, as DNA: TGTGCCAGCAGTTTAGGGTGGACTAGCGGGAGGTACGAGCAGTACTTC.